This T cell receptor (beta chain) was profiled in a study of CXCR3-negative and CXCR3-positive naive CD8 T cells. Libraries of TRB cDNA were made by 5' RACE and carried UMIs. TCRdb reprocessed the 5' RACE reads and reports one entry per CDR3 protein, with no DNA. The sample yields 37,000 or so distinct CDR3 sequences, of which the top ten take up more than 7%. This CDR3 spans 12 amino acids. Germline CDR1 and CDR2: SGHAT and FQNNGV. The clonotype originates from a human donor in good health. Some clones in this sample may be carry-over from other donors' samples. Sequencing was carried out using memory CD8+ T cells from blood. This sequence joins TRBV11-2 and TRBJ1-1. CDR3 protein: CASSLESPKAFF.